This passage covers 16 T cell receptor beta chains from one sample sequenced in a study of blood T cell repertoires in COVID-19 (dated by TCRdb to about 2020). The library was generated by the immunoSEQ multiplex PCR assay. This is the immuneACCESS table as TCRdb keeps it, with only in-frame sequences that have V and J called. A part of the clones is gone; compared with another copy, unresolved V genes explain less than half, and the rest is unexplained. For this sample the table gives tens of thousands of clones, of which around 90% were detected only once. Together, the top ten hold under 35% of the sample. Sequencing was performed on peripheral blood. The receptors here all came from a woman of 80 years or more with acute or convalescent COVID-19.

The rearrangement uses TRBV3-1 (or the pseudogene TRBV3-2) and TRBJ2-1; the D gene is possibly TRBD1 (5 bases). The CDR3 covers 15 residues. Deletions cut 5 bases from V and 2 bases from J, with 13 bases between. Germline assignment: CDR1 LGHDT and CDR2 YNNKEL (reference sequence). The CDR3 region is CASSSYRIPYNEQFF. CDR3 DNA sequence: TGTGCCAGCAGCTCTTACAGGATACCCTACAATGAGCAGTTCTTC.

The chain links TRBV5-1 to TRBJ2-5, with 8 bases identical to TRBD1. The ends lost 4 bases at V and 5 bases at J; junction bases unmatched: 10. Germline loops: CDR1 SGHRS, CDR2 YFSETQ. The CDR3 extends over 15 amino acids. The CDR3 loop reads CASSTDREFLETQYF. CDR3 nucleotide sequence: TGCGCCAGCAGCACGGACAGGGAATTTTTGGAGACCCAGTACTTC.

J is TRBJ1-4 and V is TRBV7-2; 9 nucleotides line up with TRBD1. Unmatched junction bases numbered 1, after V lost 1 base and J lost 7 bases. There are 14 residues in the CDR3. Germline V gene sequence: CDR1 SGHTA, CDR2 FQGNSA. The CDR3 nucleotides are TGTGCCAGCAGCTTAGACAGGGGGCCTGAAAAACTGTTTTTT. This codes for CASSLDRGPEKLFF.

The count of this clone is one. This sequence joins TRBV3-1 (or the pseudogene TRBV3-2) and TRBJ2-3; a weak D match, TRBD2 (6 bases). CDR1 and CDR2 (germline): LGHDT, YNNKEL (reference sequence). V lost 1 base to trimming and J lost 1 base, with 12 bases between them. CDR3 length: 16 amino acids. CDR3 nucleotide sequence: TGTGCCAGCAGCCAAGCTGCGGGGCCCGGCACAGATACGCAGTATTTT. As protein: CASSQAAGPGTDTQYF.

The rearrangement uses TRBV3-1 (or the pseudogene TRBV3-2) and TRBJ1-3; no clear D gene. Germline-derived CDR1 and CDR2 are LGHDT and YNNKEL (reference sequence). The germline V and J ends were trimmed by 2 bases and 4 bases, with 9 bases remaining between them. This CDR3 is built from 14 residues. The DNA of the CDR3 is TGTGCCAGCAGCCAATCCGACTTAGGAAACACCATATATTTT. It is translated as CASSQSDLGNTIYF.

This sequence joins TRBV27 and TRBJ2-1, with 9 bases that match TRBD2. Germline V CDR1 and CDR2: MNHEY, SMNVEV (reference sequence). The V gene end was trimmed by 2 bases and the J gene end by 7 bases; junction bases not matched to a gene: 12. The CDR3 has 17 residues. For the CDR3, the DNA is TGTGCCAGCAGTTTACGGGCGCGGGGGGGGTCTCGTAATGAGCAGTTCTTC. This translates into CASSLRARGGSRNEQFF.

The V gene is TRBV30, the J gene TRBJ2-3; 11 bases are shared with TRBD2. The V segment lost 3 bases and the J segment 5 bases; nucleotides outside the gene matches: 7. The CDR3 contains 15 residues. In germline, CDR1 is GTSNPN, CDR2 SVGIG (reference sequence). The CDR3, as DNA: TGTGCCTGGAGGTCCCTTAGCGGGGGGGTAGATACGCAGTATTTT. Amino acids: CAWRSLSGGVDTQYF.

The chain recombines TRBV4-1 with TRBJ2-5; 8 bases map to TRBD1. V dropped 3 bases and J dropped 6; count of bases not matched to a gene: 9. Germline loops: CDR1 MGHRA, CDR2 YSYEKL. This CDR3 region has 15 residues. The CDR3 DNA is TGCGCCAGCAGCCACCCGGGACAGGTCACCCAGACCCAGTACTTC. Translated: CASSHPGQVTQTQYF.

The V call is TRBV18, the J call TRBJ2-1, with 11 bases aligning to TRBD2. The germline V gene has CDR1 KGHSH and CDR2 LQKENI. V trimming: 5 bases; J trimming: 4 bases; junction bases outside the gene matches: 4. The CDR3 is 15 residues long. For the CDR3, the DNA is TGTGCCAGCTCAGAGGGGACTAGCGGATACAATGAGCAGTTCTTC. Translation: CASSEGTSGYNEQFF.

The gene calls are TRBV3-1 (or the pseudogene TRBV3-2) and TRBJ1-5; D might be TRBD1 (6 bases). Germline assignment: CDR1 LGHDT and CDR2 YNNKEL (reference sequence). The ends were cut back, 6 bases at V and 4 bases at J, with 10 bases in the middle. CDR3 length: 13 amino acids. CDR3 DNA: TGTGCCAGCAGTCGACAGGTTAATCAGCCCCAGCATTTT. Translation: CASSRQVNQPQHF.

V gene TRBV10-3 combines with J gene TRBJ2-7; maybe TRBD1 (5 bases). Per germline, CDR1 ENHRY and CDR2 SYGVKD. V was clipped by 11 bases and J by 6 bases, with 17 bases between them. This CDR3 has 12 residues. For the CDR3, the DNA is TGTGCCGTAGGAAAAGACAGCTCCGAGCAGTACGTC. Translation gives CAVGKDSSEQYV.

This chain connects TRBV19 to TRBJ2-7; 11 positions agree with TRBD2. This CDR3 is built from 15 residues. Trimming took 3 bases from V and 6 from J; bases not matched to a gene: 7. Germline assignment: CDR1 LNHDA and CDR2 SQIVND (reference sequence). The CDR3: CASSISSGLAGEQYF. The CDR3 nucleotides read TGTGCCAGTAGTATTTCAAGCGGACTAGCGGGCGAGCAGTACTTC. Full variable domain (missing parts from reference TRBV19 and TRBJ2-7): DGGITQSPKYLFRKEGQNVTLSCEQNLNHDAMYWYRQDPGQGLRLIYYSQIVNDFQKGDIAEGYSVSREKKESFPLTVTSAQKNPTAFYLCASSISSGLAGEQYFGPGTRLTVT.

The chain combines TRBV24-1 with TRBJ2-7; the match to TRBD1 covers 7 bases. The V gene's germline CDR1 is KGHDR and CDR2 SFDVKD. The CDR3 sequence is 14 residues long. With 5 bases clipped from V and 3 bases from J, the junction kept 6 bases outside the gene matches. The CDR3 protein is CATSGTGGVYEQYF. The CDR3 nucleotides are TGTGCCACCAGTGGGACAGGCGGCGTCTACGAGCAGTACTTC.

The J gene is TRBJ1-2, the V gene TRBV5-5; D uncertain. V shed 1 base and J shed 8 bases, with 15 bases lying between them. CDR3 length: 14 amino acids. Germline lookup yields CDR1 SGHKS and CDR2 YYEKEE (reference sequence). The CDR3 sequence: CASSLFGSSGGYTF. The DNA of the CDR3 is TGTGCCAGCAGCTTGTTTGGGAGTTCGGGCGGCTACACCTTC.

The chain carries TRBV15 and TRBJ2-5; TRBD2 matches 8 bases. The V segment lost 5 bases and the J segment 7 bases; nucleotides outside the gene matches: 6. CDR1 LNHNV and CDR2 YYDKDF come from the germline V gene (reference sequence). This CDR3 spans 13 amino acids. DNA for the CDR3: TGTGCCACCAGCTTCGGACTAGCTTCGACCCAGTACTTC. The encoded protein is CATSFGLASTQYF.

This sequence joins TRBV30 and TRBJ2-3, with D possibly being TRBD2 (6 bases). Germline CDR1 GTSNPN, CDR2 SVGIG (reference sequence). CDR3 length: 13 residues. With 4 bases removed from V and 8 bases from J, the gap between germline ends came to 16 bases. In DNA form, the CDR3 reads TGTGCCTGGACCCAAGCGGGTCGTGGTACGCAGTATTTT. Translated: CAWTQAGRGTQYF.